What follows describes a single T cell receptor (beta chain). Its antigen is unidentified. From germline, CDR1 is SGHRS and CDR2 YFSETQ. The CDR3 length is 15 residues. Trimming at V came to 4 bases and at J to 3 bases, leaving 10 bases not matched to a gene. Sequencing was performed with immunoSEQ multiplex PCR; in TCRdb, only in-frame clones are kept and a portion is missing. Of around 610,000 clones in the sample, 95% to 96% were seen once. The data belong to a study of shared clonotypes between healthy human individuals. Overall study context: Every donor yielded three CD4 naive, three CD4 memory, two CD8 naive and one CD8 memory plate.

Findings and limits, study-wide: The study sampled only blood, and tissue repertoires likely differ.

Naive-designated CD8 cells lacked CD45RO, were positively enriched for CCR7, and omitted terminally differentiated effector memory CD45RA+ cells. This chain connects TRBV5-1 to TRBJ2-7; 7 nucleotides line up with TRBD1. The sequence was obtained from a woman in her twenties or thirties in good health. Sequenced material: naive CD8+ T cells sorted from blood. CDR3 protein: CASSNTGTAIYEQYF. CDR3 sequence (DNA): TGCGCCAGCAGCAATACGGGGACAGCCATCTACGAGCAGTACTTC.